This T cell receptor beta chain was sequenced in a study of CD8 T cells in Susac syndrome. CD8+ and CD4+ T cells circulating in blood were sequenced for TCR beta. Negative isolation yielded the CD8+ and CD4+ T cells, while FACS enriched the TEMRA cells. Random hexamers were used to reverse transcribe roughly 0.45 to 1 ug of RNA. A multiplex approach, immunoSEQ multiplex PCR, amplified TCR beta CDR3 across 54 Vbeta and 13 Jbeta. MiXCR was run by TCRdb on the immunoSEQ multiplex PCR reads, yielding one entry per CDR3 protein. The sample contains around 69,000 distinct CDR3 sequences, 96% of which appear only once. Study-level points and caveats: That the number of individuals in its TCR sequencing and HLA analysis was relatively small was acknowledged by the study.

With respect to this clonotype: What it binds is not known.

Trimming took off 0 bases at V and 5 bases at J, with 19 bases between the two ends. Germline CDR1 is DFQATT and CDR2 is SNEGSKA (reference sequence). The CDR3 has 16 amino acids. The V and J genes are TRBV20-1 and TRBJ2-5; D is tentatively TRBD1 or TRBD2 (6 bases each). Sequenced material: CD4+ T cells from PBMCs. This receptor was obtained from a human donor with multiple sclerosis. This CDR3 reads CSARDLGGRLEETQYF. CDR3 DNA sequence: TGCAGTGCTAGAGATCTGGGGGGCCGCCTGGAGGAGACCCAGTACTTC.